This is a list of T cell receptor beta chains from one sample in a study of monozygotic twins with cystic fibrosis. The assay was immunoSEQ multiplex PCR, and TCRdb's table has in-frame clones only and misses some. Of about 36,000 clones listed, about 87% were seen once; the top ten hold roughly 1.5%. Sequences were obtained from blood. The receptors derive from a girl aged 2 to 10 with cystic fibrosis. The CDR3 runs from the conserved cysteine through the conserved F or W. A D gene is named only where the DNA matches it firmly. Size tells how often a clone was seen (once, few, many) or the class of an expanded clone, and some rows leave it out.

abundance	v_gene	j_gene	d_gene	CDR3nt	CDR3aa
-	TRBV25-1	TRBJ1-1	-	TGTGCCAGCAGTAGTCAGGGGCTGACTGAAGCTTTCTTT	CASSSQGLTEAFF
-	TRBV6-1	TRBJ2-2	-	TGTGCCAGCATCAGGCCTTCGAACACCGGGGAGCTGTTTTTT	CASIRPSNTGELFF
-	TRBV9	TRBJ2-7	-	TGTGCCAGCAGCGTAGGGGGCCCGGGGGAGCAGTACTTC	CASSVGGPGEQYF
-	TRBV10-3	TRBJ2-6	-	TGTGCCATCAGTCCCTCTGGTAAGGTTCCAGCTGGTGGGGCCAACGTCCTGACTTTC	CAISPSGKVPAGGANVLTF
few	TRBV15	TRBJ2-1	-	TGTGCCACCAGCAAGATAATGAAGGGCTTCAATGAGCAGTTCTTC	CATSKIMKGFNEQFF
-	TRBV5-1	TRBJ1-2	-	TGCGCCAGCAGCTTGGGTCCGGATCGCGGCTATGGCTACACCTTC	CASSLGPDRGYGYTF
-	TRBV5-1	TRBJ1-1	TRBD1	TGCGCCAGCAGCTTTAGGAGGGGGCAGAGGATGAACACTGAAGCTTTCTTT	CASSFRRGQRMNTEAFF
-	TRBV2	TRBJ1-2	-	TGTGCCACACAAGGGACTGGTGGCTACACCTTC	CATQGTGGYTF
-	TRBV29-1	TRBJ2-1	-	TGCAGCGTTGAAGGAGCCTTACTCGGACCAATCTACAATGAGCAGTTCTTC	CSVEGALLGPIYNEQFF
once	TRBV5-1	TRBJ1-4	-	TGCGCCAGCAGCTTGGCTGGGCAGGGGTTGAGTGAAAAACTGTTTTTT	CASSLAGQGLSEKLFF
-	TRBV18	TRBJ2-7	-	TGTGCCAGCTCACCATCCCAGGGTGGGTCCTACGAGCAGTACTTC	CASSPSQGGSYEQYF
-	TRBV9	TRBJ1-3	-	TGTGCCAGCAGCGAACCCGGGACAACGGACACCATATATTTT	CASSEPGTTDTIYF
-	TRBV19	TRBJ2-5	TRBD2	TGTGCCAGTAGTTTAGCCCGGGAAGGACTAGCGGGGCGCCACAAGACCCAGTACTTC	CASSLAREGLAGRHKTQYF